The 17 T cell receptor beta chains given below trace back to one sample, sequenced in a study of tissue T cells after allogeneic stem cell transplantation. The time point was: mouse harvest day 7 after allogeneic transplant. The graft held 10^6 splenic CD5+ T cells and 10^7 T-cell-depleted bone marrow cells. Here immunoSEQ multiplex PCR was the method, and the copy in TCRdb shows in-frame clones only, minus some. The table includes approximately 5,000 clones, over 50% detected once. Input material: gut tissue. These receptors all come from a female BALB/c mouse given C57BL/6 T cells with graft-versus-host disease after an allogeneic hematopoietic cell transplant.

A note on this clone: Gene names are mouse gene names. From the germline J gene comes the end of the CDR3, since the read stops 1 residue before it. This chain links TRBV26 with TRBJ2-3; 10 bases line up with TRBD2. The CDR3 runs 16 residues. The J segment lost 1 base and the V segment lost 2 bases, leaving 3 bases of the junction unmatched. Looked up from germline, CDR1 is KGHPV and CDR2 is FQNQEV (reference sequence). CDR3 residues: CASSLLGGRGAETLYF. CDR3 DNA, as far as it was read: TGTGCCAGCAGTCTGCTGGGGGGGCGCGGTGCAGAAACGCTGTAT.

About this clone: Germline and genes here are mouse. The missing CDR3 end, 1 residue past where the read stops, is filled in from the germline J gene. The V gene is TRBV3, the J gene TRBJ1-1; D possibly corresponds to TRBD1 (5 bases). CDR3 length equals 13 residues. The V end was cut by 5 bases, the J end by 0 bases, with 7 bases between. The V gene's germline CDR1 is SNHLY and CDR2 FYNGKV (reference sequence). This chain's CDR3 is CASSPGPNTEVFF. Incomplete CDR3 DNA: TGTGCCAGCAGCCCGGGACCAAACACAGAAGTCTTC. Full variable domain (remainder filled in from reference TRBV3 and TRBJ1-1): GPKVLQIPSHQIIDMGQMVTLNCDPVSNHLYFYWYKQILGQQMEFLVNFYNGKVMEKSKLFKDQFSVERPDGSYFTLKIQPTALEDSAVYFCASSPGPNTEVFFGKGTRLTVV.

This clone has more than one count but fewer than ten. Gene names follow the mouse nomenclature. The read stops 1 residue short of the end of the CDR3; the missing end is completed from the germline J gene. V gene TRBV26 combines with J gene TRBJ2-4; possible D gene TRBD2, 5 bases. This CDR3 region has 13 residues. Deletions cut 6 bases from V and 1 base from J, with 8 bases between. Germline assignment: CDR1 KGHPV and CDR2 FQNQEV (reference sequence). The DNA read from the CDR3 is TGTGCCAGCAGCTGGGTGGGTCAAAACACCTTGTAC. This gives the protein CASSWVGQNTLY. The whole CDR3 sequence is CASSWVGQNTLYF.

Concerning this clone: Mouse gene names and germline throughout. The read gets to within 1 residue of the CDR3 end, and the germline J gene fills in the rest. The J gene is TRBJ2-7, the V gene TRBV3; D is uncertain. V lost 5 bases and J 0 bases, leaving 8 bases between the germline ends. The germline V gene encodes CDR1 SNHLY and CDR2 FYNGKV (reference sequence). There are 13 residues in the CDR3. CDR3 bases read: TGTGCCAGCAGCCCTCAGAGCTCCTATGAACAGTAC. It codes for CASSPQSSYEQY. The entire CDR3 sequence reads CASSPQSSYEQYF.

A remark on this clone: Any gene name here is a mouse gene name. The CDR3 goes on 1 residue after the read ends, and that part is filled in from the germline J gene. The V gene is TRBV13-1, the J gene TRBJ1-1; 10 nucleotides match TRBD1. Trimming removed 0 bases from V and 11 bases from J; junction bases left unmatched: 1. The CDR3 contains 12 residues. Germline V gene sequence: CDR1 NSHNY, CDR2 SYGAGN. The part of the CDR3 DNA that was read is TGTGCCAGCAGTGATGGGGGACAGGGGGTCTTC. Amino acids: CASSDGGQGVF. The full-length CDR3 reads as CASSDGGQGVFF.

Regarding this clone: The germline and genes are mouse ones. The read terminates 1 residue before the CDR3 end, so the remaining end is supplied by the germline J gene. The chain employs TRBV26 and TRBJ1-2, with D uncertain. The CDR3 is 14 amino acids. The V and J ends lost 3 bases and 3 bases respectively, with 11 bases between them. Germline V lookup: CDR1 KGHPV, CDR2 FQNQEV (reference sequence). CDR3 DNA (partial): TGTGCCAGCAGTCTTCTGGGCTGGGACTCCGACTACACC. Translation: CASSLLGWDSDYT. The complete CDR3 sequence is CASSLLGWDSDYTF.

Worth noting for this clone: Here the gene names and germline are mouse. The read terminates 1 residue before the CDR3 end, so the remaining end is supplied by the germline J gene. This sample includes further DNA sequences coding for the same CDR3. The chain recombines TRBV4 with TRBJ2-4; maybe TRBD2 (6 bases). This CDR3 contains 14 residues. Germline assignment: CDR1 LGHDT and CDR2 YNNKQL (reference sequence). V lost 5 bases and J 0 bases, leaving 9 bases between the germline ends. The CDR3: CASSPTGSQNTLYF. CDR3 bases read: TGTGCCAGCAGCCCTACTGGGAGTCAAAACACCTTGTAC.

On this clone: Any gene name here is a mouse gene name. From the germline J gene comes the end of the CDR3, since the read stops 1 residue before it. This chain joins TRBV5 and TRBJ1-2; perhaps TRBD1 as D (5 bases). Looked up from germline, CDR1 is LGHNA and CDR2 is YNLKQL (reference sequence). V lost 1 base and J lost 0, with 15 bases in between. The CDR3 has 17 amino acids. This chain's CDR3 is CASSQGPERGANSDYTF. The sequenced CDR3 bases are TGTGCCAGCAGCCAAGGCCCCGAGCGGGGGGCAAACTCCGACTACACC.

With regard to this clone: The gene names given are mouse names. Read coverage stops 1 residue before the CDR3 terminus; the germline J gene supplies the remainder. This chain connects TRBV26 to TRBJ1-1; no firm D call. The V end lost 4 bases, the J end lost 0 bases, and 6 bases lay between the germline ends. Germline assignment: CDR1 KGHPV and CDR2 FQNQEV (reference sequence). The CDR3 is 13 residues long. The chain's CDR3 is CASSHSANTEVFF. CDR3 bases read: TGTGCCAGCAGTCACAGTGCAAACACAGAAGTCTTC.

There are a few counts of this clone. The gene symbols are mouse symbols. The DNA read from the CDR3 is TGTGCCAGCAGTCTGGGCTGGGGGGGCTATGCTGAGCAGTTC. This translates into CASSLGWGGYAEQF. The whole CDR3 is CASSLGWGGYAEQFF. This chain links TRBV26 with TRBJ2-1; 9 bases agree with TRBD2. The DNA ends 1 residue before the CDR3 does, and the rest of the CDR3 is filled in from the germline J gene. The CDR3 totals 15 residues. Losses at the gene ends were 2 bases for V and 3 bases for J; bases not matched to a gene: 2. CDR1 is KGHPV and CDR2 is FQNQEV in the germline V gene (reference sequence).

As for this clone: The gene names given are mouse names. From the germline J gene comes the end of the CDR3, since the read stops 1 residue before it. The rearrangement links TRBV29 to TRBJ2-7; 10 bases agree with TRBD2. CDR3 size: 15 residues. The J segment lost 7 bases and the V segment lost 0 bases, leaving 6 bases of the junction unmatched. In germline, CDR1 is MSHET, CDR2 SYDVDS. Incomplete CDR3 DNA: TGTGCTAGCAGTTTATCGCGGCTGGGGGGGCGAGAACAGTAC. This encodes CASSLSRLGGREQY. The CDR3, in full, reads CASSLSRLGGREQYF.

Comment on this clone: Mouse names are used for the genes. Read sequence stops 1 residue before the CDR3 end, and the germline J gene provides the missing end. The chain employs TRBV16 and TRBJ1-6, with a possible D match to TRBD1 (6 bases). TRBJ1-6 is noted as an ORF with a role that remains uncertain. The CDR3 is made up of 14 amino acids. CDR1 and CDR2 (germline): SGHSA, FRNQAP. V lost 0 bases, J lost 8 bases, and 8 bases lay in between. The CDR3 DNA, read in part, is TGTGCAAGCAGCTTAGAAGGGGGGGATTCGCCCCTCTAC. It encodes CASSLEGGDSPLY. The whole CDR3 is CASSLEGGDSPLYF.

By its share, this clone is medium-sized (0.01 to 0.1%). The listed genes are named as in mouse. The CDR3 region is CASRERGDEQYF. The DNA read from the CDR3 is TGTGCTAGCAGGGAAAGGGGAGATGAACAGTAC. The genes are TRBV17 and TRBJ2-7, with a tentative D call TRBD1 (5 bases). Read coverage stops 1 residue before the CDR3 terminus; the germline J gene supplies the remainder. The V end lost 6 bases, the J end lost 5 bases, and 11 bases lay between the germline ends. Looked up from germline, CDR1 is MNHDT and CDR2 is YYDKIL. The length of the CDR3 is 12 residues.

About this clone itself: Each gene name is a mouse one. The read comes to an end 1 residue before the CDR3 does, leaving the germline J gene to fill in the end. J is TRBJ1-1 and V is TRBV16; no firm D call. V was clipped by 0 bases and J by 1 base, with 6 bases between them. The length of the CDR3 is 14 residues. Looked up from germline, CDR1 is SGHSA and CDR2 is FRNQAP. CDR3 DNA (partial): TGTGCAAGCAGCTTAGAAGCCAGAAACACAGAAGTCTTC. It specifies CASSLEARNTEVF. The whole CDR3 sequence is CASSLEARNTEVFF. Using reference TRBV16 and TRBJ1-1 for the parts outside the CDR3, the full variable domain is NAGVIQTPRHKVTGKGQEATLWCEPISGHSAVFWYRQTIVQGLEFLTYFRNQAPIDDSGMPKERFSAQMPNQSHSTLKIQSTQPQDSAVYLCASSLEARNTEVFFGKGTRLTVV.

About this clone: The genes and germline here are from mouse. This CDR3 reads CGAIGGPYAEQFF. CDR3 DNA (partial): TGTGGTGCTATCGGGGGGCCCTATGCTGAGCAGTTC. The chain is built from TRBV20 and TRBJ2-1; D might be TRBD2 (7 bases). The read falls 1 residue short of the CDR3 end, and the missing part is taken from the germline J gene. V was cut by 4 bases and J by 3 bases, with 10 bases left in between. The length of the CDR3 is 13 residues. CDR1 and CDR2 from the germline V gene are GFQATS and STVNSAI.

Notes on this clone: The gene names given are mouse names. The CDR3 end falls 1 residue outside the read, so it is completed with the germline J gene. The V gene is TRBV17, the J gene TRBJ1-2; 10 bases are shared with TRBD1. The length of the CDR3 is 15 residues. Losses at the gene ends were 3 bases for V and 4 bases for J; bases not matched to a gene: 5. Germline CDR1 and CDR2: MNHDT and YYDKIL. CDR3: CASSSRDRGGSDYTF. CDR3 DNA (partial): TGTGCTAGCAGTAGTCGGGACAGGGGAGGCTCCGACTACACC.

With regard to this clone: All gene names here are mouse names. The DNA ends 1 residue before the CDR3 does, and the rest of the CDR3 is filled in from the germline J gene. The chain combines TRBV5 with TRBJ1-2, with 7 bases identical to TRBD1. The CDR3 covers 15 residues. The germline gives CDR1 LGHNA, CDR2 YNLKQL (reference sequence). Trimming at V came to 2 bases and at J to 0 bases, leaving 3 bases not matched to a gene. Partial CDR3 DNA: TGTGCCAGCAGCCAACCGACAGGGTCAAACTCCGACTACACC. Protein product: CASSQPTGSNSDYT. The full CDR3 reads CASSQPTGSNSDYTF.